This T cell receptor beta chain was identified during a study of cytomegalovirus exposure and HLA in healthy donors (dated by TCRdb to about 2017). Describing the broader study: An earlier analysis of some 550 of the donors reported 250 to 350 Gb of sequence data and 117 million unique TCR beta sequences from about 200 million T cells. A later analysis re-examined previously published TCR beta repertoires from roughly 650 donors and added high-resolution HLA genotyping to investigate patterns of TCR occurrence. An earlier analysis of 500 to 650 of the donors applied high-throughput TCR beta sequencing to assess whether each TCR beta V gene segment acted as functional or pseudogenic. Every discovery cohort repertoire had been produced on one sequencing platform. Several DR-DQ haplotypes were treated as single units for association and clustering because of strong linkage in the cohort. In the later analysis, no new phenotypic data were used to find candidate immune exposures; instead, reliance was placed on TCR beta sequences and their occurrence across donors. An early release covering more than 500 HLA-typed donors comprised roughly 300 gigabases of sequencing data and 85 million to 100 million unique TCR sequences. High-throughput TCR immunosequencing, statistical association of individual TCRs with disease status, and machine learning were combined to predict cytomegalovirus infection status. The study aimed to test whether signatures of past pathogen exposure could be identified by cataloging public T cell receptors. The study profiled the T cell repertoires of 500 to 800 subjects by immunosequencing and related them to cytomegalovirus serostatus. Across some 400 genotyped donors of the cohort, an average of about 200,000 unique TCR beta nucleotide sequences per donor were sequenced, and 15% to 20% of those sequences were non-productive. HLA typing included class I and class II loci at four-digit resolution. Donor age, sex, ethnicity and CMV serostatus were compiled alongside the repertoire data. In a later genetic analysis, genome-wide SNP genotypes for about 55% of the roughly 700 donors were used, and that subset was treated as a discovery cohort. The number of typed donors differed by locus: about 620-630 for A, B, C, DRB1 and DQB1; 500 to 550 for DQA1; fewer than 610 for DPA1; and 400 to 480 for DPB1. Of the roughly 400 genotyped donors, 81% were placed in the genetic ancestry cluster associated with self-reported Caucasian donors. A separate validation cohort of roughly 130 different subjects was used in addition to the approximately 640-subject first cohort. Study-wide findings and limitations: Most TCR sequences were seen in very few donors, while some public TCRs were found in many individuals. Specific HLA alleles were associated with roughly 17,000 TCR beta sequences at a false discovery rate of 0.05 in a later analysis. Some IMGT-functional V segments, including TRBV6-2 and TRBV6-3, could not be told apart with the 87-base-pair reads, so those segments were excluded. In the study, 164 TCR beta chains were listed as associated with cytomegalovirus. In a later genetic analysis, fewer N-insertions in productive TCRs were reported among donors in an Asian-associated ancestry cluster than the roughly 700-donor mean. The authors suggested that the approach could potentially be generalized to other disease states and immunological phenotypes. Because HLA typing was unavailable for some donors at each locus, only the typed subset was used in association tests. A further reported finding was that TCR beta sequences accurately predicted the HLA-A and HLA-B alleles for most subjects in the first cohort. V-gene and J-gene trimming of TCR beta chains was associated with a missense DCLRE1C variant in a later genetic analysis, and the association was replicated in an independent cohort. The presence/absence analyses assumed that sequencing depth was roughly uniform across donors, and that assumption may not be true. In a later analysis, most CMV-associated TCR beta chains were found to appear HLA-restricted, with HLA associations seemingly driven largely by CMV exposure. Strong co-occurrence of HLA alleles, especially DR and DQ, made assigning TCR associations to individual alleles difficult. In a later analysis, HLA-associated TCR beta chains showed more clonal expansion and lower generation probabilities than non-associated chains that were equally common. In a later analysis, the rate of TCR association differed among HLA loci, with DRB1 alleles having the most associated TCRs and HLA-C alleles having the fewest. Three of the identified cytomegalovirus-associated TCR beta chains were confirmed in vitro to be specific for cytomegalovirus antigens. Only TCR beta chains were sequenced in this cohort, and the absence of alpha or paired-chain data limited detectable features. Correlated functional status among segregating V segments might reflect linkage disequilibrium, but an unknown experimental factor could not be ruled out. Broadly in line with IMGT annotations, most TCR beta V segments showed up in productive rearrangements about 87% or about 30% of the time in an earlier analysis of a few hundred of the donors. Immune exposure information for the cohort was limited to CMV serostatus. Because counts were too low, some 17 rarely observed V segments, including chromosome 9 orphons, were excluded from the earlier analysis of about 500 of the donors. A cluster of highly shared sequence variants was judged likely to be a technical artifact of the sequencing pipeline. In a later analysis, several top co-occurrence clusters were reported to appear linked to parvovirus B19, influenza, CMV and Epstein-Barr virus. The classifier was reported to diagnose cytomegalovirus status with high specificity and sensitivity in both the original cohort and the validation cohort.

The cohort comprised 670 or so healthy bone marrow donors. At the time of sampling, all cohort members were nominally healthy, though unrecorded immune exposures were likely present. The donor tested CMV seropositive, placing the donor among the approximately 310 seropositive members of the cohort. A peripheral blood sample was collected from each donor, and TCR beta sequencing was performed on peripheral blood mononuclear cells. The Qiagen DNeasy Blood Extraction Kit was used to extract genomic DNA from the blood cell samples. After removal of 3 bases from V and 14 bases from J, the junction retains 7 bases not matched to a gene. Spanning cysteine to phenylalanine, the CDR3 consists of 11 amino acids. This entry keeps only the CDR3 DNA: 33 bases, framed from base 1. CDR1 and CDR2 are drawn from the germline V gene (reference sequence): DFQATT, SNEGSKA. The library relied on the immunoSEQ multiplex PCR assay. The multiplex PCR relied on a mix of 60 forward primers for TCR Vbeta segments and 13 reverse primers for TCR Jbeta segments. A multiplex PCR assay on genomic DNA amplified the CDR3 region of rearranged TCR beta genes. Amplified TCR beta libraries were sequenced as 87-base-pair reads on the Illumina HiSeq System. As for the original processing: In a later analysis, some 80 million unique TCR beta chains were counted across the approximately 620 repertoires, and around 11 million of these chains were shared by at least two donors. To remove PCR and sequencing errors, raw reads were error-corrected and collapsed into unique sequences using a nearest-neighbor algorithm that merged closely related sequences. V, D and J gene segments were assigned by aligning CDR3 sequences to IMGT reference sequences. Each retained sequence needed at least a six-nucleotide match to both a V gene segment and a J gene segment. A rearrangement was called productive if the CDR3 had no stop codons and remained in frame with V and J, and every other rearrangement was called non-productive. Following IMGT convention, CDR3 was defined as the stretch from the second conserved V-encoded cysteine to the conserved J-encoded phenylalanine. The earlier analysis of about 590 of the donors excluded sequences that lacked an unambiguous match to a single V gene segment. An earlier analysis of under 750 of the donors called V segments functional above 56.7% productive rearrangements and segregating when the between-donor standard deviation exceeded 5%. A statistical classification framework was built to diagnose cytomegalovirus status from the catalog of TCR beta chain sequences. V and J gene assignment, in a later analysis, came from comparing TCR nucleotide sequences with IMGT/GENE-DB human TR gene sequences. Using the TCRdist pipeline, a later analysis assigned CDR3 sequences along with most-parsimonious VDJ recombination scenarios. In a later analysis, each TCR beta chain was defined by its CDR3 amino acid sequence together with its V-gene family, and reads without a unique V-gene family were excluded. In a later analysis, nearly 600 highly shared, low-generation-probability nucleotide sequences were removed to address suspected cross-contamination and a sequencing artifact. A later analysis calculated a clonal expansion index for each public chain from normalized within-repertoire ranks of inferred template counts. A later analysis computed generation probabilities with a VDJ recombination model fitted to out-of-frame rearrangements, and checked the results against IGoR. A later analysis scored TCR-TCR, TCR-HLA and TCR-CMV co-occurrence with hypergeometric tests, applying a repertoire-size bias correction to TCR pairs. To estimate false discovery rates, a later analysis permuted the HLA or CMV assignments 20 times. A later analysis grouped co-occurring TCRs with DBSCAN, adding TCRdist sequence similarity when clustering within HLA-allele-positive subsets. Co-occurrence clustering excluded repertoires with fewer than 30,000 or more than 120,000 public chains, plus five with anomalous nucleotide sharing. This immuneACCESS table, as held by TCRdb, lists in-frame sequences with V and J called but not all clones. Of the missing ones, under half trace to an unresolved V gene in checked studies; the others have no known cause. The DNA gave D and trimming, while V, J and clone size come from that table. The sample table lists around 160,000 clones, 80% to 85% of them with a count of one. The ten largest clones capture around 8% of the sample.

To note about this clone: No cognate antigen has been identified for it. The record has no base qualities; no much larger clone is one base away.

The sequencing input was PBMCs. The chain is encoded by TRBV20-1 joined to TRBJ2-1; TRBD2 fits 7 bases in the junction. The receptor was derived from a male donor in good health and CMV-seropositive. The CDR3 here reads CSASRMSGEFF. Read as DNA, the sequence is TGCAGTGCTAGTAGAATGAGCGGGGAGTTCTTC.